This T cell receptor (beta chain) stems from a study of human T cells and chemical hapten exposure. Study overall: Small pooled library volume differences chiefly drove per-sample TCR yield variation.

Time point denoted: healthy volunteer bleed at 2 weeks. Extraction of total RNA was performed on unfractionated whole blood. Germline lookup yields CDR1 LNHDA and CDR2 SQIVND (reference sequence). After removal of 6 bases from V and 2 bases from J, the junction contained 7 bases not matched to a gene. CDR3 length: 16 amino acids. It was the library that attached unique molecular identifiers to individual cDNA molecules. As originally analysed: TCRs per sample had a median of around 98,000 and ranged from roughly 20,000 to 690,600. Each CDR3 protein gets one entry after TCRdb re-called the RACE reads with MiXCR. TCRdb's processing, not the study's, gives the V and J calls here. This table has 100,000 to 150,000 distinct CDR3 sequences, around 8.3% appearing once.

The sequencing sample was made of whole blood. The chain combines TRBV19 with TRBJ2-3; TRBD2 aligns across 11 bases. This clonotype was sampled from a male donor in good health. Some clones in this sample may be carry-over from other donors' samples. The CDR3 protein is CASSLLAGGLTDTQYF. CDR3 nucleotides: TGTGCCAGTAGCCTCCTAGCGGGGGGCCTCACAGATACGCAGTATTTT. Based on the CDR3 plus reference TRBV19 and TRBJ2-3, the full variable domain is DGGITQSPKYLFRKEGQNVTLSCEQNLNHDAMYWYRQDPGQGLRLIYYSQIVNDFQKGDIAEGYSVSREKKESFPLTVTSAQKNPTAFYLCASSLLAGGLTDTQYFGPGTRLTVL.